The 31 T cell receptor beta chains below all came from one sample that was sequenced in a study of shared clonotypes between healthy human individuals. Sequencing used immunoSEQ multiplex PCR; TCRdb keeps in-frame clones, though not all of them. The sample gives some 1.5 million clones, roughly 98% of which show up once; roughly 0.4% is in the top ten. Sequencing was performed on naive CD4+ T cells sorted from blood. Stated subset: CD45RA+ positively selected. These receptors all come from a man between 25 and 39 years old in good health.

This chain uses TRBV7-8 with TRBJ2-7; D is perhaps TRBD1 (5 bases). The CDR3 spans 16 residues. V lost 0 bases and J lost 1, with 13 bases in between. Looked up from germline, CDR1 is SGHVS and CDR2 is FQNEAQ. The CDR3 spells CASSLASGYGSYEQYF. CDR3 DNA sequence: TGTGCCAGCAGCTTAGCGTCAGGGTATGGGTCCTACGAGCAGTACTTC.

Remarks on this clone: This sample includes further DNA sequences coding for the same CDR3. This chain uses TRBV10-3 with TRBJ2-7, with TRBD1 identical over 7 bases. The CDR3 spans 11 residues. The trim removed 8 bases at V and 4 bases at J, leaving 2 bases unmatched. CDR1 is ENHRY, CDR2 SYGVKD, per germline. The CDR3 region is CAISGGYEQYF. As DNA, the CDR3 is TGTGCCATCTCAGGGGGTTACGAGCAGTACTTC.

The chain carries TRBV28 and TRBJ2-1; weak D call: TRBD1 (6 bases). The V gene lost 7 bases and the J gene lost 5 bases, with 18 bases spanning the gap. Germline CDR1 reads MDHEN; CDR2 reads SYDVKM. The CDR3 is 15 amino acids. The DNA of the CDR3 is TGTGCCAGCACGTCACAGGGTCGGTCCAACAATGAGCAGTTCTTC. It translates to CASTSQGRSNNEQFF. Using reference TRBV28 and TRBJ2-1 for the parts outside the CDR3, the full variable domain is DVKVTQSSRYLVKRTGEKVFLECVQDMDHENMFWYRQDPGLGLRLIYFSYDVKMKEKGDIPEGYSVSREKKERFSLILESASTNQTSMYLCASTSQGRSNNEQFFGPGTRLTVL.

The chain joins TRBV4-3 to TRBJ1-2; tentatively, D is TRBD1 (6 bases). CDR3 size: 14 residues. Germline V gene lookup returns CDR1 LGHNA and CDR2 YSLEER. Trimming stripped 0 bases from V and 7 bases from J, with 12 bases between. CDR3 nucleotide sequence: TGCGCCAGCAGCCAAGATGTGGGGGCACGTGGCTACACCTTC. Protein: CASSQDVGARGYTF.

This chain joins TRBV2 and TRBJ1-2, with D possibly TRBD1 on 6 matching bases. The V gene's germline CDR1 is SNHLY and CDR2 FYNNEI. There are 13 residues in the CDR3. Trimming took 6 bases from V and 8 from J, leaving 16 bases between them. The CDR3 region is CASRLTGARGYTF. The CDR3 bases are TGTGCCAGCAGGCTGACGGGGGCGCGAGGCTACACCTTC.

J is TRBJ2-7 and V is TRBV28; possible D gene TRBD1, 5 bases. The CDR3 is 15 amino acids. Trimming left V 2 bases short and J 2 bases short, with 13 bases between. CDR1 MDHEN and CDR2 SYDVKM come from the germline V gene. The CDR3 DNA sequence: TGTGCCAGCAGTTTAGTACAGGATATCACCTACGAGCAGTACTTC. Translated: CASSLVQDITYEQYF.

The sample holds a few counts of this clone. The chain combines TRBV10-3 with TRBJ2-7; D remains ambiguous. Germline CDR1 and CDR2: ENHRY and SYGVKD. The CDR3 extends over 11 amino acids. The V gene lost 4 bases and the J gene lost 5 bases, with 6 bases spanning the gap. The CDR3 DNA is TGTGCCATCAGTGTCATAGACGAGCAGTACTTC. This translates into CAISVIDEQYF.

The V gene is TRBV6-1, the J gene TRBJ1-1, with 8 nucleotides matching TRBD1. Germline CDR1 and CDR2: MNHNS and SASEGT. The CDR3 loop spans 14 amino acids. Unmatched junction bases numbered 8, after V lost 6 bases and J lost 5 bases. Here the CDR3 reads CASRLDRVRTEAFF. CDR3 DNA: TGTGCCAGCAGGCTGGACAGGGTGAGGACTGAAGCTTTCTTT.

The chain couples TRBV29-1 to TRBJ1-4; D unclear. Germline CDR1 reads SQVTM; CDR2 reads ANQGSEA. The CDR3 is made up of 13 amino acids. Trimming cost V 4 bases and J 7 bases, with 13 bases left between them. The CDR3 here is CSVATEAAEKLFF. CDR3 coding DNA: TGCAGCGTTGCAACAGAGGCAGCTGAAAAACTGTTTTTT.

Regarding this clone: This specimen includes other DNA sequences encoding the same CDR3. The gene calls are TRBV18 and TRBJ2-2; D might be TRBD2 (6 bases). Trimming cost V 3 bases and J 0 bases, with 8 bases left between them. Germline CDR1 reads KGHSH; CDR2 reads LQKENI. This CDR3 region has 15 residues. The CDR3 is CASSPPGANTGELFF. The CDR3 nucleotides read TGTGCCAGCTCACCTCCGGGAGCGAACACCGGGGAGCTGTTTTTT.

The rearrangement links TRBV5-1 to TRBJ2-7; the match to TRBD1 covers 8 bases. Germline V gene data show CDR1 as SGHRS and CDR2 as YFSETQ. The CDR3 extends over 14 amino acids. The V segment lost 0 bases and the J segment 7 bases; nucleotides outside the gene matches: 6. This CDR3 reads CASSLAQGALEQYF. The CDR3 bases are TGCGCCAGCAGCTTGGCTCAGGGGGCTCTTGAGCAGTACTTC.

The J gene is TRBJ2-4, the V gene TRBV19; the D gene is possibly TRBD2 (5 bases). CDR3 length: 15 amino acids. The V gene lost 5 bases and the J gene lost 7 bases, with 18 bases spanning the gap. Germline lookup yields CDR1 LNHDA and CDR2 SQIVND (reference sequence). CDR3 region: CASSPPGNIRNIQYF. CDR3 nucleotide sequence: TGTGCCAGTAGTCCGCCGGGAAACATCAGGAACATTCAGTACTTC.

The rearrangement joins TRBV5-4 to TRBJ2-3; D perhaps matches TRBD1 (6 bases). CDR1 and CDR2 (germline): SGHNT, YYREEE (reference sequence). Between the trimmed V and J ends, which lost 4 bases and 7 bases, there was a span of 22 bases. The CDR3 totals 16 residues. In DNA form, the CDR3 reads TGTGCCAGCAGCAACCTACAGGGAAGGGTGATCAATACGCAGTATTTT. As protein: CASSNLQGRVINTQYF.

The chain joins TRBV2 to TRBJ2-5; a weak D match, TRBD1 (5 bases). The CDR3 is 15 residues long. CDR1 and CDR2 from the germline V gene are SNHLY and FYNNEI. V dropped 0 bases and J dropped 3 bases, with 11 bases sitting between them. The CDR3 sequence: CASSEATGVEETQYF. Written as DNA, the CDR3 is TGTGCCAGCAGTGAAGCTACAGGAGTAGAAGAGACCCAGTACTTC.

DNA of the CDR3: TGTGCCAGCAGTCCCCTCGGGGCGGGGGATACGCAGTATTTT. This sequence encodes CASSPLGAGDTQYF. The rearrangement joins TRBV28 to TRBJ2-3; perhaps TRBD2 as D (6 bases). V was pared by 5 bases and J by 6 bases, with 15 bases between. CDR1 is MDHEN, CDR2 SYDVKM, per germline. This CDR3 region has 14 residues.

V gene TRBV23-1 combines with J gene TRBJ2-6; D is perhaps TRBD1 (5 bases). TRBV23-1 is known as an ORF, though its function is uncertain. V dropped 0 bases and J dropped 2 bases, with 17 bases sitting between them. The CDR3 consists of 19 residues. CDR3 nucleotide sequence: TGCGCCAGCAGTCAATCTTGTAGGGGCATCTTCCCTGGGGCCAACGTCCTGACTTTC. Amino acids: CASSQSCRGIFPGANVLTF.

Note on this clone: At the DNA level, this CDR3 is encoded by other sequences in the same sample as well. The CDR3 sequence is CASSLGSGYEQYF. DNA for the CDR3: TGTGCCAGCAGCTTAGGTTCAGGATACGAGCAGTACTTC. The V gene is TRBV7-2, the J gene TRBJ2-7; the D is unclear. The V and J ends lost 1 base and 4 bases respectively, with 8 bases between them. Germline CDR1 reads SGHTA; CDR2 reads FQGNSA. The CDR3 has 13 residues.

The CDR3 protein is CASSPPGLATEQFF. CDR3 DNA: TGTGCCAGTAGTCCGCCGGGACTAGCGACTGAGCAGTTCTTC. The chain recombines TRBV19 with TRBJ2-1; the match to TRBD2 covers 10 bases. The CDR3 covers 14 residues. The trim removed 5 bases at V and 9 bases at J, leaving 7 bases unmatched. Germline assignment: CDR1 LNHDA and CDR2 SQIVND (reference sequence).

V is TRBV19 and J is TRBJ1-5; D is undetermined. V lost 5 bases and J lost 4, with 9 bases in between. Germline V gene sequence: CDR1 LNHDA, CDR2 SQIVND (reference sequence). The CDR3 has 13 residues. The CDR3 nucleotides read TGTGCCAGTAGTCGGCGGGAAAATCAGCCCCAGCATTTT. Encoded protein: CASSRRENQPQHF.

V and J are TRBV5-5 and TRBJ1-2; D not resolved. V shed 0 bases and J shed 4 bases, with 16 bases lying between them. The germline V gene encodes CDR1 SGHKS and CDR2 YYEKEE (reference sequence). The CDR3 runs 16 residues. The CDR3, as DNA: TGTGCCAGCAGCTTGGATCAGCCGGGCGCGAGCTATGGCTACACCTTC. Residues: CASSLDQPGASYGYTF.

This chain joins TRBV25-1 and TRBJ2-5; 12 nucleotides agree with TRBD1. The V and J ends lost 5 bases and 0 bases, in that order; junction bases with no gene match: 10. This CDR3 spans 18 amino acids. In germline, CDR1 is MGHDK, CDR2 SYGVNS. CDR3 sequence (DNA): TGTGCCAGCAGTTCCGGGACAGGGGGCTTGGGGTACCAAGAGACCCAGTACTTC. It codes for CASSSGTGGLGYQETQYF.

Notes on this clone: The sample holds other DNA sequences that translate to the same CDR3. The CDR3 loop is CASSLGGNEQFF. The CDR3 bases are TGTGCCAGCAGTTTAGGTGGCAATGAGCAGTTCTTC. The genes are TRBV28 and TRBJ2-1; D unresolved. Germline CDR1 is MDHEN and CDR2 is SYDVKM. This CDR3 contains 12 residues. Trimming shortened V by 2 bases and J by 6 bases, and 5 bases separated the two germline ends.

The chain carries TRBV28 and TRBJ2-7; a weak D match, TRBD2 (5 bases). This CDR3 comprises 13 residues. V was pared by 5 bases and J by 8 bases, with 16 bases between. CDR1 and CDR2 (germline): MDHEN, SYDVKM. CDR3 in amino acids: CASSTPSTRKQYF. CDR3 nucleotides: TGTGCCAGCAGTACCCCCTCTACTAGGAAGCAGTACTTC.

V is TRBV5-5 and J is TRBJ2-7; D unclear. V dropped 2 bases and J dropped 3 bases, with 9 bases sitting between them. Germline assignment: CDR1 SGHKS and CDR2 YYEKEE (reference sequence). This CDR3 region has 13 residues. The CDR3 coding sequence is TGTGCCAGCAGCTTAGCGACGGACTACGAGCAGTACTTC. Translating it yields CASSLATDYEQYF.

V and J are TRBV11-3 and TRBJ2-7; D is possibly TRBD1 (6 bases). Germline assignment: CDR1 SGHNT and CDR2 YENEEA. The V gene lost 2 bases and the J gene lost 0 bases, with 11 bases spanning the gap. This CDR3 comprises 15 residues. The CDR3 loop is CASSLRGTSSYEQYF. CDR3 nucleotide sequence: TGTGCCAGCAGCTTAAGGGGGACAAGCTCCTACGAGCAGTACTTC.

J is TRBJ2-5 and V is TRBV5-6; 13 bases are a match to TRBD2. This CDR3 has 16 amino acids. CDR1 and CDR2 from the germline V gene are SGHDT and YYEEEE. V was clipped by 3 bases and J by 2 bases; unmatched bases: 4. The DNA for the CDR3 is TGTGCCAGCAGCTGGACTAGCGGGAGAGGGCAAGAGACCCAGTACTTC. Translating it yields CASSWTSGRGQETQYF. Together with reference TRBV5-6 and TRBJ2-5, the CDR3 gives the full variable domain: DAGVTQSPTHLIKTRGQQVTLRCSPKSGHDTVSWYQQALGQGPQFIFQYYEEEERQRGNFPDRFSGHQFPNYSSELNVNALLLGDSALYLCASSWTSGRGQETQYFGPGTRLLVL.

V is TRBV1 and J is TRBJ2-1. TRBV1 is a recognized pseudogene. The CDR3 has 18 amino acids. For the CDR3, the DNA is TGCACCAGCAGCCAAGAGGGCCGACTCCCCGAGGGACACAATGAGCAGTTCTTC. Translation: CTSSQEGRLPEGHNEQFF.

The chain combines TRBV6-5 with TRBJ1-4; D gene unclear. CDR1 and CDR2 (germline): MNHEY, SVGAGI. The CDR3 totals 14 residues. Trimming pared 5 bases from V and 5 bases from J, leaving 12 bases between. In nucleotides, the CDR3 is TGTGCCAGCAGTGTCCTAGGGTACAATGAAAAACTGTTTTTT. It specifies CASSVLGYNEKLFF.

The rearrangement links TRBV6-1 to TRBJ2-2; weak D call: TRBD2 (5 bases). The length of the CDR3 is 18 residues. Germline lookup yields CDR1 MNHNS and CDR2 SASEGT. V was cut by 2 bases and J by 0 bases, with 16 bases left in between. The CDR3 bases are TGTGCCAGCAGTGAACGGGATTTGTTGGCAGCGAACACCGGGGAGCTGTTTTTT. Protein product: CASSERDLLAANTGELFF.

The V gene is TRBV7-9, the J gene TRBJ2-2; perhaps TRBD2 as D (6 bases). There are 15 residues in the CDR3. V was pared by 1 base and J by 4 bases, with 10 bases between. Germline V gives CDR1 SEHNR, CDR2 FQNEAQ (reference sequence). CDR3 nucleotide sequence: TGTGCCAGCAGCTTAGTAGCGGACCTCACCGGGGAGCTGTTTTTT. Translated, it gives CASSLVADLTGELFF.

The CDR3 DNA sequence: TGTGCCAGCAGAGACATTAGGGAGGAAAAACTGTTTTTT. Translating gives CASRDIREEKLFF. The chain has TRBV25-1 and TRBJ1-4, with no clear D. With 6 bases removed from V and 8 bases from J, the gap between germline ends came to 13 bases. The CDR3 consists of 13 residues. Germline CDR1 is MGHDK and CDR2 is SYGVNS.